A selection of T cell receptor beta chains follows, all from one sample in a study of T cells after yellow fever vaccination. One entry per CDR3 protein results from TCRdb running MiXCR on the 5' RACE reads. Of 300,000 to 450,000 distinct CDR3 sequences in the sample, roughly 8.3% were seen once. The material was PBMCs, obtained about 49 days after the first yellow fever vaccination. These receptors were collected from a man between 18 and 35 years old who received the YFV17D yellow fever vaccine. Each CDR3 is given with its conserved first and last residue. The D gene is left open where the match is weak. For some rows the clone size is stated as once, few or many, or as a class when expanded; others skip it.

.,.,TRBV12-3/TRBV12-4,TRBJ2-1,CASSQGPGQHNEQFF,TGTGCCAGCAGCCAAGGTCCGGGACAACACAATGAGCAGTTCTTC
.,.,TRBV4-1,TRBJ2-4,CASSQEGTSAKNIQYF,TGCGCCAGCAGCCAGGAGGGGACATCGGCCAAAAACATTCAGTACTTC
.,TRBD2,TRBV7-2,TRBJ2-7,CASSMTSGGGIYEQYF,TGTGCCAGCAGCATGACTAGCGGGGGGGGGATATACGAGCAGTACTTC
few,TRBD1,TRBV5-1,TRBJ2-1,CASSLATGGYNEQFF,TGCGCCAGCAGCTTGGCCACAGGGGGGTACAATGAGCAGTTCTTC
.,TRBD1,TRBV12-3/TRBV12-4,TRBJ2-3,CASSSPGTGGPDTQYF,TGTGCCAGCAGTTCCCCCGGGACAGGGGGCCCAGATACGCAGTATTTT
.,.,TRBV20-1,TRBJ2-2,CSARPMAGNTGELFF,TGCAGTGCTAGGCCTATGGCAGGGAACACCGGGGAGCTGTTTTTT
few,.,TRBV19,TRBJ1-1,CASSTPNGRLTEAFF,TGTGCCAGTAGTACGCCGAATGGGCGGCTCACTGAAGCTTTCTTT
few,TRBD2,TRBV7-9,TRBJ2-6,CASRPKRGAEGANVLTF,TGTGCCAGCAGACCAAAGCGGGGGGCGGAAGGGGCCAACGTCCTGACTTTC
.,TRBD2,TRBV15,TRBJ2-3,CATSWGLVGDTQYF,TGTGCCACCAGCTGGGGACTAGTGGGGGATACGCAGTATTTT
many,TRBD1,TRBV7-9,TRBJ1-1,CASSYSPGQGAFF,TGTGCCAGCAGCTACTCTCCGGGACAGGGAGCTTTCTTT
.,TRBD2,TRBV7-9,TRBJ2-1,CASSRYSGDSYNEQFF,TGTGCCAGCAGCCGTTATAGCGGGGACTCCTACAATGAGCAGTTCTTC
.,TRBD1,TRBV12-3/TRBV12-4,TRBJ1-2,CASKWTGSGYTF,TGTGCCAGCAAATGGACAGGTTCTGGCTACACCTTC
few,TRBD2,TRBV20-1,TRBJ2-5,CSAQIAGGQETQYF,TGCAGTGCGCAGATAGCGGGGGGGCAAGAGACCCAGTACTTC
many,.,TRBV4-1,TRBJ1-6,CASSPSVLQKFDSPLHF,TGCGCCAGCAGCCCAAGCGTGCTCCAGAAGTTCGATTCACCCCTCCACTTT
.,.,TRBV27,TRBJ2-3,CASSTEVKSFQGSHTDTQYF,TGTGCCAGCAGTACTGAGGTGAAGTCCTTTCAAGGGTCTCACACGGATACGCAGTATTTT
many,.,TRBV12-3/TRBV12-4,TRBJ2-7,CASSSGYEQYF,TGTGCCAGCAGTTCCGGCTACGAGCAGTACTTC
few,.,TRBV12-3/TRBV12-4,TRBJ1-5,CASSRARGGQGNQPQHF,TGTGCCAGCAGTCGGGCCCGAGGGGGGCAGGGCAATCAGCCCCAGCATTTT
many,.,TRBV5-1,TRBJ2-3,CASSRTSSTDTQYF,TGCGCCAGCAGCAGGACATCTAGCACAGATACGCAGTATTTT
few,.,TRBV21-1,TRBJ2-3,CASSKVVAGGPDTQYF,TGTGCCAGCAGCAAAGTTGTAGCGGGGGGCCCGGATACGCAGTATTTT
.,TRBD2,TRBV12-3/TRBV12-4,TRBJ2-4,CASSLRASGGLGIQYF,TGTGCCAGCAGTTTAAGAGCTAGCGGGGGCCTGGGCATTCAGTACTTC
few,.,TRBV9,TRBJ2-3,CASSVAQAADTQYF,TGTGCCAGCAGCGTAGCTCAAGCTGCAGATACGCAGTATTTT
few,.,TRBV6-5,TRBJ2-2,CASSYSGNTGELFF,TGTGCCAGCAGTTACTCCGGGAACACCGGGGAGCTGTTTTTT
few,.,TRBV6-5,TRBJ1-6,CASSLPRGGNSPLHF,TGTGCCAGCAGCTTACCCCGCGGGGGTAATTCACCCCTCCACTTT
few,TRBD1,TRBV6-1,TRBJ1-6,CASSQLSWDRGVGSPLHF,TGTGCCAGCAGCCAACTTTCTTGGGACAGGGGAGTCGGTTCACCCCTCCACTTT
.,.,TRBV5-8,TRBJ2-2,CASSLSLGRNTGELFF,TGTGCCAGCAGCTTGTCCTTAGGGAGGAACACCGGGGAGCTGTTTTTT
many,TRBD2,TRBV25-1,TRBJ2-5,CASSAGLAGETQYF,TGTGCCAGCAGTGCCGGACTAGCGGGAGAGACCCAGTACTTC
.,.,TRBV6-1,TRBJ1-5,CATTEDRDFNRPQHF,TGTGCCACCACGGAGGACCGAGATTTCAATCGGCCCCAGCATTTT
many,.,TRBV7-9,TRBJ2-3,CASRRGTDTQYF,TGTGCCAGCAGACGAGGCACAGATACGCAGTATTTT
.,TRBD1,TRBV7-8,TRBJ2-1,CASSSDRGRNNEQFF,TGTGCCAGCAGCTCCGACAGGGGGAGAAACAATGAGCAGTTCTTC
.,.,TRBV12-3/TRBV12-4,TRBJ2-1,CASSPDPNNEQFF,TGTGCCAGCAGCCCGGACCCGAACAATGAGCAGTTCTTC
few,.,TRBV29-1,TRBJ2-1,CSVARRDNEQFF,TGCAGCGTTGCAAGGCGGGACAATGAGCAGTTCTTC
many,.,TRBV7-9,TRBJ1-5,CASSRGGSNQPQHF,TGTGCCAGCAGCCGGGGGGGTAGCAATCAGCCCCAGCATTTT
.,.,TRBV7-9,TRBJ2-1,CASSLAAACGGHNEQFF,TGTGCCAGCAGCTTAGCCGCGGCTTGCGGGGGCCACAATGAGCAGTTCTTC
.,.,TRBV6-1,TRBJ2-3,CATFGRQRGDTQYF,TGTGCCACCTTTGGGCGGCAGCGAGGAGATACGCAGTATTTT
many,.,TRBV7-2,TRBJ2-5,CASSPRPRGKETQYF,TGTGCCAGCAGCCCCCGCCCGAGAGGGAAAGAGACCCAGTACTTC
few,TRBD1,TRBV25-1,TRBJ1-6,CASGTDSPLHF,TGTGCCAGCGGGACAGATTCACCCCTCCACTTT
.,TRBD2,TRBV5-4,TRBJ2-1,CSSSTASGDDNEQFF,TGTTCCAGCAGCACCGCTAGCGGGGATGACAATGAGCAGTTCTTC
.,.,TRBV10-2,TRBJ2-3,CASSEGGLLLYF,TGCGCCAGCAGTGAGGGGGGGCTCCTCTTATATTTT
.,.,TRBV7-2,TRBJ2-3,CASSYRATDTQYF,TGTGCCAGCAGCTACCGGGCGACAGATACGCAGTATTTT
few,TRBD2,TRBV4-2,TRBJ2-1,CASSQGAFGGRTSGRQQFF,TGTGCCAGCAGCCAAGGGGCTTTCGGAGGCAGGACTAGCGGACGGCAGCAGTTCTTC
few,TRBD1,TRBV5-4,TRBJ2-6,CASSGRQGAAAGANVLTF,TGTGCCAGCAGCGGAAGACAGGGAGCGGCTGCTGGGGCCAACGTCCTGACTTTC
few,.,TRBV20-1,TRBJ2-1,CSVQWRGRFEQFF,TGCAGTGTCCAGTGGAGGGGCCGATTTGAGCAGTTCTTC